The 20 T cell receptor beta chains reported below all come from one sample, sequenced in a study of cytomegalovirus exposure and HLA in healthy donors. The PCR ran on 60 Vbeta and 13 Jbeta primers. Clones were sequenced by immunoSEQ multiplex PCR, and TCRdb holds only the in-frame ones, with some missing. The repertoire holds roughly 100,000 clones, about 73% seen once, with more than 12% in the top ten. The sample comprised PBMCs. The receptors stem from a woman aged 45-65 years in good health and CMV-seropositive.

The chain uses TRBV6-1 and TRBJ2-5, with TRBD2 matching over 11 bases. The closer fit of TRBJ2-7 to the DNA end suggests the J call may be wrong. The CDR3 runs to 14 residues. Germline CDR1 MNHNS, CDR2 SASEGT. The CDR3 is CASSDGTSGYEQYF. In DNA form, the CDR3 reads TGTGCCAGCAGTGATGGGACTAGCGGATACGAGCAGTACTTC.

The chain uses TRBV19 and TRBJ1-2, with D unresolved. This CDR3 spans 13 amino acids. Germline assignment: CDR1 LNHDA and CDR2 SQIVND (reference sequence). Trimming took off 10 bases at V and 4 bases at J, with 16 bases between the two ends. Here the CDR3 reads CATRIETGYGYTF. The CDR3 region has the DNA TGTGCCACCCGGATCGAAACGGGCTATGGCTACACCTTC.

This rearrangement joins TRBV7-9 to TRBJ2-1; tentatively, D is TRBD2 (5 bases). Between the trimmed V and J ends, which lost 5 bases and 5 bases, there was a span of 22 bases. This CDR3 has 17 residues. Germline V gives CDR1 SEHNR, CDR2 FQNEAQ (reference sequence). CDR3: CASSLPLGIGDNNEQFF. The CDR3 DNA reads TGTGCCAGCAGCCTTCCACTAGGCATCGGGGATAACAATGAGCAGTTCTTC.

This clone was seen more than once but under ten times. Its ends do not fully match the called genes, so a read error is possible. This chain uses TRBV14 with TRBJ2-5, with TRBD2 matching 8 bases. This CDR3 comprises 15 residues. The V gene's germline CDR1 is SGHDN and CDR2 FVKESK. CDR3 protein: CASSQEVTSAAPRNF. The CDR3 nucleotides are TGTGCCAGCAGCCAAGAGGTGACTAGCGCCGCACCTAGGAACTTC.

The J gene is TRBJ1-2, the V gene TRBV30, with TRBD1 as a possible D gene (6 bases). V lost 1 base and J 8 bases, leaving 23 bases between the germline ends. Germline V lookup: CDR1 GTSNPN, CDR2 SVGIG (reference sequence). The CDR3 loop spans 16 amino acids. The CDR3 nucleotides read TGTGCCTGGAGTGAGGGTGGAACAGGGATCGTCGGAGGCTACACCTTC. Translation gives CAWSEGGTGIVGGYTF.

This clone showed up just a few times. The CDR3 region is CATSRDSRAGGKNIQYF. The CDR3 DNA is TGTGCCACCAGCAGAGATTCGAGGGCAGGGGGGAAAAACATTCAGTACTTC. The chain is built from TRBV15 and TRBJ2-4; D is possibly TRBD1 (7 bases). Trimming left V 0 bases short and J 4 bases short, with 16 bases between. Germline V lookup: CDR1 LNHNV, CDR2 YYDKDF (reference sequence). This CDR3 comprises 17 residues.

Here the CDR3 reads CASVELAPTDTQYF. The CDR3 nucleotides read TGTGCCAGCGTTGAACTAGCCCCCACAGATACGCAGTATTTT. The V and J genes are TRBV2 and TRBJ2-3; D is possibly TRBD2 (6 bases). Looked up from germline, CDR1 is SNHLY and CDR2 is FYNNEI. This CDR3 is built from 14 residues. The V and J ends lost 8 bases and 2 bases respectively, with 14 bases between them.

The sample holds one count of this clone. This rearrangement joins TRBV28 to TRBJ1-1, with 9 nucleotides matching TRBD1. J lost 4 bases, V lost 3 bases, and 6 bases had no gene match. The CDR3 loop spans 15 amino acids. CDR1 is MDHEN, CDR2 SYDVKM, per germline. The CDR3 loop is CASSFPGQGFTEAFF. As DNA, the CDR3 is TGTGCCAGCAGTTTCCCGGGACAGGGATTCACTGAAGCTTTCTTT. Looking up the rest from reference TRBV28 and TRBJ1-1 gives the full variable domain: DVKVTQSSRYLVKRTGEKVFLECVQDMDHENMFWYRQDPGLGLRLIYFSYDVKMKEKGDIPEGYSVSREKKERFSLILESASTNQTSMYLCASSFPGQGFTEAFFGQGTRLTVV.

The rearrangement uses TRBV6-1 and TRBJ2-2; D gene ambiguous. Germline assignment: CDR1 MNHNS and CDR2 SASEGT. V was clipped by 4 bases and J by 7 bases, with 10 bases between them. This CDR3 is built from 13 residues. The CDR3 coding sequence is TGTGCCAGCAGTGGCCTAACGATCGGGGAGCTGTTTTTT. Translated: CASSGLTIGELFF.

Here the CDR3 reads CASSRDRLAGTLPSYEQYF. In DNA, the CDR3 is TGTGCCAGCTCGCGCGACCGACTAGCGGGGACTTTACCCTCCTACGAGCAGTACTTC. The V call is TRBV18, the J call TRBJ2-7; TRBD2 agrees at 11 bases. The length of the CDR3 is 19 residues. The J segment lost 0 bases and the V segment lost 6 bases, leaving 16 bases of the junction unmatched. CDR1 and CDR2 from the germline V gene are KGHSH and LQKENI.

About this clone itself: One end of the junction varies from germline; a read error may be responsible. The gene calls are TRBV30 and TRBJ2-2; a weak D match, TRBD2 (5 bases). The CDR3 is 13 residues long. Germline loops: CDR1 GTSNPN, CDR2 SVGIG (reference sequence). The CDR3 bases are TGTGCCCGGAGGTCGGGTTTCACCGGGGAGCTGTTTTTT. Amino acids: CARRSGFTGELFF.

The chain employs TRBV30 and TRBJ2-3; 12 bases align to TRBD2. Trimming took 5 bases from V and 4 from J; bases not matched to a gene: 13. From germline, CDR1 is GTSNPN and CDR2 SVGIG (reference sequence). The CDR3 is 17 residues long. CDR3 sequence (DNA): TGTGCCTGGGCTAGCGGGAGGGCCTTGTATAGTGCAGATACGCAGTATTTT. It is translated as CAWASGRALYSADTQYF. Full variable domain (missing parts from reference TRBV30 and TRBJ2-3): SQTIHQWPATLVQPVGSPLSLECTVEGTSNPNLYWYRQAAGRGLQLLFYSVGIGQISSEVPQNLSASRPQDRQFILSSKKLLLSDSGFYLCAWASGRALYSADTQYFGPGTRLTVL.

The J gene is TRBJ2-3, the V gene TRBV4-1, with D possibly matching TRBD2 (6 bases). Germline CDR1 reads MGHRA; CDR2 reads YSYEKL. The CDR3 has 13 residues. The V gene lost 7 bases and the J gene lost 0 bases, with 8 bases spanning the gap. The CDR3 DNA is TGCGCCAGCACGGGGGTTAGCACAGATACGCAGTATTTT. As protein: CASTGVSTDTQYF.

The chain uses TRBV2 and TRBJ1-4, with D unclear. V lost 2 bases and J 0 bases, leaving 4 bases between the germline ends. Germline V CDR1 and CDR2: SNHLY, FYNNEI. The CDR3 runs to 14 residues. The CDR3 sequence: CASSELATNEKLFF. The CDR3 DNA sequence: TGTGCCAGCAGTGAACTTGCAACTAATGAAAAACTGTTTTTT.

With regard to this clone: This sample includes further DNA sequences coding for the same CDR3. This chain connects TRBV25-1 to TRBJ1-1; TRBD1 is a possible D gene (6 bases). The CDR3 totals 15 residues. Germline V CDR1 and CDR2: MGHDK, SYGVNS. Deletions cut 1 base from V and 11 bases from J, with 20 bases between. In nucleotides, the CDR3 is TGTGCCAGCAGTGAATCGGGCGGGGGCGCGACCGAGGCTTTCTTT. Translated: CASSESGGGATEAFF. The full variable domain, in which reference TRBV25-1 and TRBJ1-1 provide the parts outside the CDR3, is EADIYQTPRYLVIGTGKKITLECSQTMGHDKMYWYQQDPGMELHLIHYSYGVNSTEKGDLSSESTVSRIRTEHFPLTLESARPSHTSQYLCASSESGGGATEAFFGQGTRLTVV.

In this sample, this clone turned up a few times. The V gene is TRBV5-4, the J gene TRBJ2-1; TRBD1 agrees at 9 bases. From germline, CDR1 is SGHNT and CDR2 YYREEE (reference sequence). V gave up 2 bases and J gave up 8 bases; unmatched junction bases: 2. The CDR3 has 13 amino acids. This CDR3 reads CASSLQGAYEQFF. The CDR3 DNA follows: TGTGCCAGCAGCTTACAGGGGGCCTATGAGCAGTTCTTC.

The chain recombines TRBV28 with TRBJ2-2, with a weak D call TRBD2 (6 bases). CDR3 size: 15 residues. The V end was cut by 5 bases, the J end by 0 bases, with 10 bases between. The germline gives CDR1 MDHEN, CDR2 SYDVKM. The CDR3 DNA follows: TGTGCCAGCAGTGCGGGACTTACGAACACCGGGGAGCTGTTTTTT. Translation: CASSAGLTNTGELFF.

This chain joins TRBV19 and TRBJ2-6; TRBD1 might be the D (5 bases). Germline-derived CDR1 and CDR2 are LNHDA and SQIVND (reference sequence). This CDR3 has 16 residues. The V end was cut by 7 bases, the J end by 1 base, with 14 bases between. CDR3 region: CASKRQGLSGANVLTF. In DNA form, the CDR3 reads TGTGCCAGTAAACGGCAGGGTTTATCTGGGGCCAACGTCCTGACTTTC.

V gene TRBV27 combines with J gene TRBJ2-2; D perhaps matches TRBD2 (6 bases). CDR3 length: 16 residues. Germline V gives CDR1 MNHEY, CDR2 SMNVEV (reference sequence). The V and J ends lost 1 base and 0 bases respectively, with 9 bases between them. In nucleotides, the CDR3 is TGTGCCAGCAGTTTATGGGGGACTCCGAACACCGGGGAGCTGTTTTTT. This codes for CASSLWGTPNTGELFF.

This chain uses TRBV28 with TRBJ1-2, with D possibly TRBD1 on 5 matching bases. Trimming left V 10 bases short and J 6 bases short, with 21 bases between. The CDR3 is 14 amino acids. Per the germline V gene, CDR1 is MDHEN and CDR2 is SYDVKM. The CDR3 DNA sequence: TGTGCCACCAAGCCGACAGCTCCTCTCCATGGCTACACCTTC. Translating gives CATKPTAPLHGYTF.